Below are 32 T cell receptor beta chains sequenced from a single sample in a study of cytomegalovirus exposure and HLA in healthy donors. PCR used 60 Vbeta primers and 13 Jbeta primers. Some clones are missing from TCRdb's copy, which holds only in-frame ones; the method was immunoSEQ multiplex PCR. The sample includes about 200,000 clones, 60% to 80% of them seen just once. The sample was PBMCs. These receptors all stem from a woman aged 25-40 years in good health and CMV-seronegative.

V usage is TRBV5-6 and J usage is TRBJ1-5; no firm D call. Looked up from germline, CDR1 is SGHDT and CDR2 is YYEEEE. The CDR3 covers 15 residues. With 0 bases removed from V and 2 bases from J, the gap between germline ends came to 9 bases. The DNA of the CDR3 is TGTGCCAGCAGCTTGGCGGGGTACGGCAATCAGCCCCAGCATTTT. Translation gives CASSLAGYGNQPQHF. The variable domain in full, with the rest retrieved from reference TRBV5-6 and TRBJ1-5, is DAGVTQSPTHLIKTRGQQVTLRCSPKSGHDTVSWYQQALGQGPQFIFQYYEEEERQRGNFPDRFSGHQFPNYSSELNVNALLLGDSALYLCASSLAGYGNQPQHFGDGTRLSIL.

V usage is TRBV7-7 and J usage is TRBJ2-1; 7 nucleotides agree with TRBD2. There are 14 residues in the CDR3. Germline loops: CDR1 SSHAT, CDR2 FNYEAQ (reference sequence). With V trimmed by 2 bases and J by 5 bases, 3 bases remained unmatched. CDR3: CASSLRLADNEQFF. As DNA, the CDR3 is TGTGCCAGCAGCTTACGACTAGCTGACAATGAGCAGTTCTTC.

CDR3 DNA sequence: TGTGCCAGCAGCGCGAGGGAGAACAATGAGCAGTTCTTC. This translates into CASSARENNEQFF. The V call is TRBV9, the J call TRBJ2-1; a weak D match, TRBD2 (5 bases). The CDR3 covers 13 residues. Germline lookup yields CDR1 SGDLS and CDR2 YYNGEE. The V end was cut by 3 bases, the J end by 5 bases, with 9 bases between.

V usage is TRBV4-2 and J usage is TRBJ2-7; 10 bases fit TRBD2. The CDR3 has 16 residues. V lost 0 bases and J lost 0; bases outside the gene matches: 2. CDR1 is LGHNA and CDR2 is YNFKEQ in the germline V gene. The CDR3 coding sequence is TGTGCCAGCAGCCAAGAACTAGCGGGGACCTCCTACGAGCAGTACTTC. Translated, it gives CASSQELAGTSYEQYF.

As concerns this clone: At one end the junction does not follow the germline gene, possibly because of a read error. The V gene is TRBV4-1, the J gene TRBJ1-2; TRBD1 is a possible D gene (6 bases). The CDR3 has 16 amino acids. Looked up from germline, CDR1 is MGHRA and CDR2 is YSYEKL. The CDR3 is CASSQDPSGANYGYPF. CDR3 nucleotide sequence: TGCGCCAGCAGCCAAGACCCCTCAGGGGCTAACTATGGCTACCCCTTC.

V usage is TRBV5-1 and J usage is TRBJ1-5; 7 bases align to TRBD1. Trimming cost V 4 bases and J 8 bases; bases outside gene matches: 9. This CDR3 contains 14 residues. Germline V lookup: CDR1 SGHRS, CDR2 YFSETQ. The CDR3 is CASSETGIREPQHF. For the CDR3, the DNA is TGCGCCAGCAGCGAGACAGGGATCCGAGAGCCCCAGCATTTT.

V is TRBV5-1 and J is TRBJ1-1; D is ambiguous. This CDR3 is built from 15 residues. V lost 2 bases and J lost 0, with 11 bases in between. Germline V gene lookup returns CDR1 SGHRS and CDR2 YFSETQ. CDR3 protein: CASSFRGLMNTEAFF. CDR3 in DNA: TGCGCCAGCAGCTTTAGAGGGCTCATGAACACTGAAGCTTTCTTT.

This clone appeared once. V usage is TRBV6-6 and J usage is TRBJ1-4; the D is unclear. The CDR3 covers 13 residues. Germline loops: CDR1 MNHNY, CDR2 SVGAGI (reference sequence). V was clipped by 10 bases and J by 3 bases, with 12 bases between them. The CDR3 DNA sequence: TGTGCCATACAGCTCGATTCTAATGAAAAACTGTTTTTT. Amino acids: CAIQLDSNEKLFF.

The V call is TRBV5-5, the J call TRBJ2-2; 9 nucleotides match TRBD1. The J segment lost 6 bases and the V segment lost 0 bases, leaving 0 bases of the junction unmatched. The CDR3 has 14 amino acids. Germline CDR1 and CDR2: SGHKS and YYEKEE (reference sequence). Written as DNA, the CDR3 is TGTGCCAGCAGCTTGGACAGGGGGCCCGGGGAGCTGTTTTTT. Translated: CASSLDRGPGELFF.

The V and J genes are TRBV11-2 and TRBJ1-1; D is ambiguous. There are 12 residues in the CDR3. Germline CDR1 reads SGHAT; CDR2 reads FQNNGV. V was shortened by 7 bases and J by 1 base, with 7 bases between the two germline ends. The CDR3 region has the DNA TGTGCCAGCAATAGCCAGAACACTGAAGCTTTCTTT. This sequence encodes CASNSQNTEAFF.

This clone was recorded a few times. The rearrangement joins TRBV6-6 to TRBJ1-5; D remains unclear. The CDR3 runs 12 residues. Trimming removed 7 bases at V and 3 bases at J, with 7 bases between. Germline V gene sequence: CDR1 MNHNY, CDR2 SVGAGI (reference sequence). The CDR3 DNA is TGTGCCAGCACCCCGTTCAATCAGCCCCAGCATTTT. Translating gives CASTPFNQPQHF.

The chain has TRBV27 and TRBJ2-2; 11 positions match TRBD2. V lost 1 base and J lost 2; bases outside the gene matches: 9. CDR1 is MNHEY, CDR2 SMNVEV, per germline (reference sequence). The CDR3 has 19 amino acids. CDR3 sequence reads: CASSLWEGSGGGNTGELFF. The CDR3 coding sequence is TGTGCCAGCAGTTTATGGGAGGGTAGCGGGGGGGGCAACACCGGGGAGCTGTTTTTT.

This clone has only one observation. This chain links TRBV7-2 with TRBJ1-5; the match to TRBD1 covers 7 bases. Germline V CDR1 and CDR2: SGHTA, FQGNSA. This CDR3 comprises 17 residues. With V trimmed by 5 bases and J by 6 bases, 16 bases remained unmatched. The CDR3 region is CASSQPGQLNGGQPQHF. CDR3 DNA: TGTGCCAGCAGCCAACCGGGACAGTTAAATGGGGGTCAGCCCCAGCATTTT.

The chain couples TRBV5-8 to TRBJ2-1, with D uncertain. V lost 0 bases and J lost 8, with 15 bases in between. Germline V gene lookup returns CDR1 SGHTS and CDR2 YDEGEE. The CDR3 covers 15 residues. CDR3 amino acids: CASSLGRVTYYEQFF. The DNA for the CDR3 is TGTGCCAGCAGCTTGGGTCGAGTCACGTACTATGAGCAGTTCTTC.

The J gene is TRBJ2-3, the V gene TRBV2; the D gene is possibly TRBD1 (6 bases). CDR1 is SNHLY, CDR2 FYNNEI, per germline. There are 14 residues in the CDR3. The V end was cut by 5 bases, the J end by 1 base, with 10 bases between. This CDR3 reads CASSWGRRTDTQYF. CDR3 coding DNA: TGTGCCAGCAGTTGGGGGCGTCGCACAGATACGCAGTATTTT.

The chain recombines TRBV19 with TRBJ2-7; TRBD1 might be the D (5 bases). Germline V lookup: CDR1 LNHDA, CDR2 SQIVND (reference sequence). There are 14 residues in the CDR3. V dropped 3 bases and J dropped 5 bases, with 14 bases sitting between them. Here the CDR3 reads CASSIAPQGNEQYF. CDR3 sequence (DNA): TGTGCCAGTAGTATTGCCCCGCAGGGTAACGAGCAGTACTTC.

V usage is TRBV5-1 and J usage is TRBJ1-1; no firm D call. Looked up from germline, CDR1 is SGHRS and CDR2 is YFSETQ. V dropped 4 bases and J dropped 1 base, with 8 bases sitting between them. The length of the CDR3 is 13 residues. The CDR3 loop reads CASSPRSNTEAFF. DNA for the CDR3: TGCGCCAGCAGCCCCCGTTCGAACACTGAAGCTTTCTTT.

The rearrangement joins TRBV27 to TRBJ2-2; 9 nucleotides line up with TRBD2. V was clipped by 3 bases and J by 5 bases; unmatched bases: 10. The CDR3 sequence is 17 residues long. Germline CDR1 reads MNHEY; CDR2 reads SMNVEV (reference sequence). This chain's CDR3 is CASSFRSLAGTTGELFF. The CDR3 DNA follows: TGTGCCAGCAGTTTTCGGTCGCTAGCGGGGACTACCGGGGAGCTGTTTTTT.

The V and J genes are TRBV11-1 and TRBJ2-1, with D possibly matching TRBD1 (6 bases). Between the trimmed V and J ends, which lost 6 bases and 1 base, there was a span of 16 bases. From germline, CDR1 is SGHAT and CDR2 FQDESV (reference sequence). This CDR3 has 16 amino acids. The CDR3 DNA reads TGTGCCAGCAGGAACAGGGAGTCATGGTCCTACAATGAGCAGTTCTTC. It encodes CASRNRESWSYNEQFF.

The chain has TRBV5-1 and TRBJ2-7; 7 bases line up with TRBD2. The CDR3 totals 15 residues. V lost 0 bases and J lost 0; bases outside the gene matches: 3. Per the germline V gene, CDR1 is SGHRS and CDR2 is YFSETQ. Here the CDR3 reads CASSLDGTNSYEQYF. The CDR3 coding sequence is TGCGCCAGCAGCTTGGACGGGACTAACTCCTACGAGCAGTACTTC. The whole variable domain, remainder taken from reference TRBV5-1 and TRBJ2-7, is KAGVTQTPRYLIKTRGQQVTLSCSPISGHRSVSWYQQTPGQGLQFLFEYFSETQRNKGNFPGRFSGRQFSNSRSEMNVSTLELGDSALYLCASSLDGTNSYEQYFGPGTRLTVT.

The chain carries TRBV4-1 and TRBJ2-7, with TRBD2 matching 10 bases. This CDR3 region has 15 residues. The germline gives CDR1 MGHRA, CDR2 YSYEKL. V was clipped by 1 base and J by 6 bases; unmatched bases: 6. DNA for the CDR3: TGCGCCAGCAGCCAAGTCCAGCGGGGGGGCCTCGAGCAGTACTTC. This encodes CASSQVQRGGLEQYF.

The rearrangement uses TRBV9 and TRBJ2-2; D remains unclear. CDR3 length: 14 residues. With 3 bases removed from V and 0 bases from J, the gap between germline ends came to 6 bases. Germline CDR1 is SGDLS and CDR2 is YYNGEE. The CDR3 region is CASSAQANTGELFF. The CDR3 DNA reads TGTGCCAGCAGCGCACAAGCGAACACCGGGGAGCTGTTTTTT.

The chain recombines TRBV5-1 with TRBJ2-3; 8 bases agree with TRBD2. The trim removed 4 bases at V and 0 bases at J, leaving 7 bases unmatched. Germline CDR1 is SGHRS and CDR2 is YFSETQ. The CDR3 has 16 residues. CDR3 sequence: CASSPDSGVSTDTQYF. The CDR3 region has the DNA TGCGCCAGCAGCCCCGATAGCGGGGTTAGCACAGATACGCAGTATTTT. Combining the CDR3 with reference TRBV5-1 and TRBJ2-3 gives the whole variable domain KAGVTQTPRYLIKTRGQQVTLSCSPISGHRSVSWYQQTPGQGLQFLFEYFSETQRNKGNFPGRFSGRQFSNSRSEMNVSTLELGDSALYLCASSPDSGVSTDTQYFGPGTRLTVL.

This chain uses TRBV5-1 with TRBJ2-3, with D perhaps matching TRBD2 (6 bases). V was clipped by 0 bases and J by 3 bases, with 14 bases between them. Germline V gene lookup returns CDR1 SGHRS and CDR2 YFSETQ. The CDR3 consists of 16 residues. CDR3 sequence reads: CASSLVPGGGTDTQYF. The CDR3 DNA is TGCGCCAGCAGCTTGGTTCCCGGGGGAGGTACAGATACGCAGTATTTT.

This chain uses TRBV4-1 with TRBJ1-2; TRBD1 agrees at 10 bases. The germline V gene has CDR1 MGHRA and CDR2 YSYEKL. V dropped 0 bases and J dropped 4; count of bases not matched to a gene: 5. The CDR3 contains 16 residues. CDR3 residues: CASSQEEGQGIYGYTF. The CDR3, as DNA: TGCGCCAGCAGCCAAGAAGAGGGACAGGGGATCTATGGCTACACCTTC.

The rearrangement uses TRBV15 and TRBJ2-1; 7 nucleotides align to TRBD2. The germline CDR1 and CDR2 sequences are LNHNV and YYDKDF (reference sequence). V lost 6 bases, J lost 6 bases, and 11 bases stayed unmatched. CDR3 length equals 15 residues. The CDR3 DNA reads as TGTGCCACCAGGGCCCCGGAGACTAGCTCCAATGAGCAGTTCTTC. Translation gives CATRAPETSSNEQFF.

This chain joins TRBV18 and TRBJ2-3; D is uncertain. V was cut by 0 bases and J by 1 base, with 2 bases left in between. Germline V CDR1 and CDR2: KGHSH, LQKENI. The CDR3 loop spans 13 amino acids. In DNA, the CDR3 is TGTGCCAGCTCACCACCCGGCACAGATACGCAGTATTTT. This encodes CASSPPGTDTQYF.

Written as DNA, the CDR3 is TGTGCCAGCAGGCAGGGGGCAGGCGAGCAGTACTTC. This gives the protein CASRQGAGEQYF. The J gene is TRBJ2-5, the V gene TRBV2; 8 nucleotides agree with TRBD1. TRBJ2-7 explains the end of the DNA better; the J call may be wrong. CDR3 size: 12 residues. Germline V gives CDR1 SNHLY, CDR2 FYNNEI.

The chain recombines TRBV29-1 with TRBJ1-2, with D uncertain. The CDR3 runs to 14 residues. CDR1 and CDR2 from the germline V gene are SQVTM and ANQGSEA. The V gene lost 5 bases and the J gene lost 8 bases, with 21 bases spanning the gap. CDR3 loop: CSVTSSSPNRGYTF. The CDR3 region has the DNA TGCAGCGTTACAAGTTCTTCGCCCAATCGAGGCTACACCTTC.

The chain carries TRBV6-4 and TRBJ2-1; TRBD1 matches 8 bases. J lost 4 bases, V lost 2 bases, and 4 bases had no gene match. CDR3 length: 15 amino acids. Germline-derived CDR1 and CDR2 are MRHNA and SNTAGT. The chain's CDR3 is CASSDGQGPYNEQFF. Here the CDR3 DNA reads TGTGCCAGCAGTGACGGACAGGGCCCGTACAATGAGCAGTTCTTC.

V gene TRBV2 combines with J gene TRBJ2-7; TRBD1 aligns across 8 bases. V dropped 7 bases and J dropped 6; count of bases not matched to a gene: 8. The CDR3 is 13 amino acids. In germline, CDR1 is SNHLY, CDR2 FYNNEI. The CDR3 nucleotides read TGTGCCAGCACCGACAGGGGTTTAAGCGAGCAGTACTTC. As protein: CASTDRGLSEQYF.

J is TRBJ1-1 and V is TRBV29-1; a possible D gene is TRBD1 (6 bases). Trimming shortened V by 6 bases and J by 2 bases, and 13 bases separated the two germline ends. Germline values: CDR1 SQVTM, CDR2 ANQGSEA. This CDR3 contains 13 residues. The CDR3 loop is CSVVRGGNTEAFF. The CDR3, as DNA: TGCAGCGTCGTACGAGGGGGAAACACTGAAGCTTTCTTT.